The 23 T cell receptor beta chains listed next were all sequenced from one sample in a study of T-cell memory formation after mild COVID-19 (dated by TCRdb to about 2021). Library preparation was by 5' RACE. Instrument used: Illumina NovaSeq 6000. TCRdb applied fastp at Q25 and MiXCR to the public reads, then kept only in-frame beta chains. Rows are unified per CDR3 protein, each entry keeping the most common DNA and genes. The sample has about 130,000 distinct CDR3 sequences on record, 5% to 6.5% of them singletons. The ten largest clones add up to 2.2% of the sample. Sequenced sample: PBMCs or a T cell subset sorted from them (not recorded which). These receptors all stem from an adult woman who had mild COVID-19 (a few samples of this study predate the infection). The sample titles of this study are shuffled in the database, so cell type and time point are left out; the donor was told from shared clones.

This clonotype has at least ten counts. This chain joins TRBV12-3 or TRBV12-4 and TRBJ2-7; D unclear. V gave up 1 base and J gave up 1 base, with 8 bases separating them. The CDR3 has 14 residues. The CDR3 here is CASSLGSLSYEQYF. The CDR3 DNA sequence: TGTGCCAGCAGTTTAGGGTCGCTTTCCTACGAGCAGTACTTC.

In this sample, this clonotype turned up a few times. The chain joins TRBV5-5 to TRBJ2-7; a possible D gene is TRBD1 (6 bases). Trimming shortened V by 4 bases and J by 12 bases, and 20 bases separated the two germline ends. Germline V CDR1 and CDR2: SGHKS, YYEKEE (reference sequence). CDR3 length equals 13 residues. The CDR3 sequence: CASSTGDTVLSYF. Here the CDR3 DNA reads TGTGCCAGCAGCACCGGGGACACCGTGTTGTCGTACTTC. The full variable domain, completed using reference TRBV5-5 and TRBJ2-7, is DAGVTQSPTHLIKTRGQQVTLRCSPISGHKSVSWYQQVLGQGPQFIFQYYEKEERGRGNFPDRFSARQFPNYSSELNVNALLLGDSALYLCASSTGDTVLSYFGPGTRLTVT.

This clonotype has a count of ten or more. This chain links TRBV12-3 or TRBV12-4 with TRBJ2-2, with TRBD1 matching 12 bases. V dropped 5 bases and J dropped 7; count of bases not matched to a gene: 5. This CDR3 region has 15 residues. CDR3 nucleotide sequence: TGTGCCAGCAGTCCGGGACAGGGGGCCGTCGGGGAGCTGTTTTTT. Amino acids: CASSPGQGAVGELFF.

There are many counts of this clonotype. V and J are TRBV5-1 and TRBJ2-1, with D possibly matching TRBD1 (6 bases). The CDR3 is made up of 12 amino acids. The ends were cut back, 4 bases at V and 7 bases at J, with 9 bases in the middle. The V gene's germline CDR1 is SGHRS and CDR2 YFSETQ. The CDR3 nucleotides are TGCGCCAGCAGCATCCAGGGGAATGAGCAGTTCTTC. Translation gives CASSIQGNEQFF.

The V and J genes are TRBV9 and TRBJ2-1; D ambiguous. Germline values: CDR1 SGDLS, CDR2 YYNGEE. The CDR3 sequence is 12 residues long. The V end was cut by 1 base, the J end by 7 bases, with 6 bases between. The CDR3 bases are TGTGCCAGCAGCGTAATGGGAAATGAGCAGTTCTTC. This gives the protein CASSVMGNEQFF.

V gene TRBV10-3 combines with J gene TRBJ2-7; possible D gene TRBD2, 5 bases. The CDR3 sequence is 14 residues long. Trimming removed 7 bases at V and 3 bases at J, with 16 bases between. Germline V gives CDR1 ENHRY, CDR2 SYGVKD. The CDR3 protein is CAITAKLELYEQYF. CDR3 coding DNA: TGTGCCATCACGGCTAAACTAGAACTCTACGAGCAGTACTTC.

This clonotype was counted a few times. This rearrangement joins TRBV12-3 or TRBV12-4 to TRBJ1-5, with TRBD1 as a possible D gene (6 bases). Between the trimmed V and J ends, which lost 5 bases and 4 bases, there was a span of 15 bases. The CDR3 runs 15 residues. The CDR3 DNA follows: TGTGCCAGCAGTCTAAACCGGGACAAGAATCAGCCCCAGCATTTT. This gives the protein CASSLNRDKNQPQHF.

There are a few counts of this clonotype. The V and J genes are TRBV5-1 and TRBJ1-1; 10 positions agree with TRBD1. The CDR3 covers 17 residues. Unmatched junction bases numbered 9, after V lost 4 bases and J lost 0 bases. CDR1 is SGHRS and CDR2 is YFSETQ in the germline V gene. In nucleotides, the CDR3 is TGCGCCAGCAGCAAAGTAGGGACAGGGGTACTGAACACTGAAGCTTTCTTT. Translated: CASSKVGTGVLNTEAFF.

This clonotype came up many times. This chain connects TRBV5-1 to TRBJ2-3; tentatively, D is TRBD1 or TRBD2 (6 bases each). V lost 4 bases and J 2 bases, leaving 11 bases between the germline ends. The CDR3 is made up of 14 amino acids. CDR1 SGHRS and CDR2 YFSETQ come from the germline V gene. DNA of the CDR3: TGCGCCAGCAGCACCGGGGGCAACACAGATACGCAGTATTTT. Translating it yields CASSTGGNTDTQYF.

This clonotype showed up just once. The chain combines TRBV7-9 with TRBJ2-3, with 8 bases aligning to TRBD2. This CDR3 is 16 amino acids long. V was pared by 4 bases and J by 7 bases, with 13 bases of the junction left unmatched. In germline, CDR1 is SEHNR, CDR2 FQNEAQ (reference sequence). CDR3 in DNA: TGTGCCAGCAGCTCAGCGGGACTAGAGGATCGCAATACGCAGTATTTT. This codes for CASSSAGLEDRNTQYF.

The chain employs TRBV29-1 and TRBJ2-5; D might be TRBD1 or TRBD2, each matching 6 bases. The CDR3 extends over 11 amino acids. Germline-derived CDR1 and CDR2 are SQVTM and ANQGSEA. V dropped 5 bases and J dropped 5 bases, with 9 bases sitting between them. CDR3 DNA sequence: TGCAGCGTTTTAGGGGGGGAGACCCAGTACTTC. Translation gives CSVLGGETQYF.

This clonotype was recorded a few times. The CDR3 DNA reads as TGCGCCAGCAGCCAAGATTGGGCGAACACCGGGGAGCTGTTTTTT. Translation gives CASSQDWANTGELFF. This rearrangement joins TRBV4-3 to TRBJ2-2, with D unresolved. Germline loops: CDR1 LGHNA, CDR2 YSLEER. This CDR3 contains 15 residues. Trimming left V 0 bases short and J 0 bases short, with 5 bases between.

The chain uses TRBV4-2 and TRBJ1-1, with D unresolved. The germline V and J ends were trimmed by 0 bases and 10 bases, with 12 bases remaining between them. Germline values: CDR1 LGHNA, CDR2 YNFKEQ. The CDR3 contains 13 residues. CDR3: CASSQEGGRVAFF. DNA of the CDR3: TGTGCCAGCAGCCAAGAAGGAGGGCGGGTAGCTTTCTTT.

This clonotype was counted a few times. V gene TRBV18 combines with J gene TRBJ1-2; tentatively, D is TRBD1 (5 bases). CDR1 and CDR2 (germline): KGHSH, LQKENI. The CDR3 has 15 amino acids. Trimming pared 3 bases from V and 6 bases from J, leaving 17 bases between. CDR3 in DNA: TGTGCCAGCTCACCGAGCCCAGGGTCGGTGGATGGCTACACCTTC. It yields the protein CASSPSPGSVDGYTF.

The V and J genes are TRBV10-3 and TRBJ2-7; perhaps TRBD2 as D (5 bases). CDR1 ENHRY and CDR2 SYGVKD come from the germline V gene. This CDR3 has 13 residues. V was trimmed by 2 bases and J by 7 bases, leaving 12 bases between them. CDR3 in DNA: TGTGCCATCAGTGAGGGAAACCGCGGGGAGCAGTACTTC. Translated: CAISEGNRGEQYF.

This clonotype has a count of ten or more. This chain links TRBV6-5 with TRBJ1-1; D is possibly TRBD1 (5 bases). CDR3 length: 15 amino acids. V lost 3 bases and J 3 bases, leaving 14 bases between the germline ends. Germline CDR1 reads MNHEY; CDR2 reads SVGAGI. CDR3 sequence reads: CASSYRGERDTEAFF. The CDR3 DNA reads as TGTGCCAGCAGTTATAGGGGCGAGCGGGACACTGAAGCTTTCTTT.

The V call is TRBV20-1, the J call TRBJ2-1; maybe TRBD1 (6 bases). The germline V gene encodes CDR1 DFQATT and CDR2 SNEGSKA (reference sequence). The CDR3 covers 15 residues. Trimming stripped 6 bases from V and 6 bases from J, with 21 bases between. The CDR3 bases are TGCAGTGCCCGAGACTCAGGGGCCCGAGGCAATGAGCAGTTCTTC. This gives the protein CSARDSGARGNEQFF.

The V call is TRBV29-1, the J call TRBJ2-1; weak D call: TRBD1 (6 bases). The length of the CDR3 is 15 residues. V gave up 2 bases and J gave up 4 bases, with 15 bases separating them. Germline CDR1 and CDR2: SQVTM and ANQGSEA. The CDR3 sequence: CSVEFGGSIYNEQFF. Written as DNA, the CDR3 is TGCAGCGTTGAATTTGGGGGCTCCATATACAATGAGCAGTTCTTC.

Many counts were recorded for this clonotype. The genes are TRBV5-4 and TRBJ2-7, with 8 bases fitting TRBD1. CDR1 and CDR2 (germline): SGHNT, YYREEE (reference sequence). The length of the CDR3 is 16 residues. The ends lost 4 bases at V and 4 bases at J; junction bases unmatched: 13. The CDR3 DNA is TGTGCCAGCAGCCTACTAGGACAGGGAACTTCGTACGAGCAGTACTTC. Translated, it gives CASSLLGQGTSYEQYF.

The rearrangement uses TRBV20-1 and TRBJ2-3; 10 bases are a match to TRBD2. Germline lookup yields CDR1 DFQATT and CDR2 SNEGSKA (reference sequence). Trimming cost V 0 bases and J 2 bases; bases outside gene matches: 11. The CDR3 totals 18 residues. CDR3 residues: CSARDPSTSGVNTDTQYF. The CDR3, as DNA: TGCAGTGCTAGAGATCCTTCTACTAGCGGGGTTAACACAGATACGCAGTATTTT.

This clonotype was recorded a few times. The rearrangement uses TRBV3-1 and TRBJ1-1; D unclear. CDR1 and CDR2 (germline): LGHDT, YNNKEL (reference sequence). There are 14 residues in the CDR3. Trimming stripped 3 bases from V and 0 bases from J, with 8 bases between. The DNA of the CDR3 is TGTGCCAGCAGCCAGTCGGATATGAACACTGAAGCTTTCTTT. Amino acids: CASSQSDMNTEAFF.

This clonotype has only a few counts. The chain couples TRBV12-3 or TRBV12-4 to TRBJ1-2, with TRBD1 matching 7 bases. Unmatched junction bases numbered 3, after V lost 5 bases and J lost 3 bases. This CDR3 has 13 amino acids. The CDR3 coding sequence is TGTGCCAGCAGTACGGGACAGTACTATGGCTACACCTTC. Translation: CASSTGQYYGYTF.

In this sample, this clonotype turned up many times. V usage is TRBV25-1 and J usage is TRBJ2-7, with 8 bases that match TRBD2. CDR1 is MGHDK and CDR2 is SYGVNS in the germline V gene. The CDR3 has 15 amino acids. Unmatched junction bases numbered 7, after V lost 2 bases and J lost 4 bases. In nucleotides, the CDR3 is TGTGCCAGCAGTGAAGGAGGGACTAGTTCGTACGAGCAGTACTTC. Its translation is CASSEGGTSSYEQYF.